This T cell receptor beta chain was sequenced in a study of early T cells in non-severe SARS-CoV-2 infection. Molecules of cDNA were individually given unique molecular identifiers that were attached to them. Via MiXCR, TCRdb re-called the 5' RACE reads, giving one row per CDR3 protein. The sample shows about 66,000 distinct CDR3 sequences, under 15% of them seen only once. The TCR sequence derives from an adult who was a healthcare worker with PCR-confirmed SARS-CoV-2 infection or an uninfected control (not recorded which). Material for sequencing was whole blood.

In nucleotides, the CDR3 is TGTGCCAGCAGCTTTTTTAGCGGGACTGGAGGAGATACGCAGTATTTT. This gives the protein CASSFFSGTGGDTQYF. This chain uses TRBV7-2 with TRBJ2-3; 8 bases are shared with TRBD2. CDR1 SGHTA and CDR2 FQGNSA come from the germline V gene. J was trimmed by 5 bases and V by 3 bases; bases with no gene match: 10. CDR3 length: 16 residues. Looking up the rest from reference TRBV7-2 and TRBJ2-3 gives the full variable domain: GAGVSQSPSNKVTEKGKDVELRCDPISGHTALYWYRQSLGQGLEFLIYFQGNSAPDKSGLPSDRFSAERTGGSVSTLTIQRTQQEDSAVYLCASSFFSGTGGDTQYFGPGTRLTVL.